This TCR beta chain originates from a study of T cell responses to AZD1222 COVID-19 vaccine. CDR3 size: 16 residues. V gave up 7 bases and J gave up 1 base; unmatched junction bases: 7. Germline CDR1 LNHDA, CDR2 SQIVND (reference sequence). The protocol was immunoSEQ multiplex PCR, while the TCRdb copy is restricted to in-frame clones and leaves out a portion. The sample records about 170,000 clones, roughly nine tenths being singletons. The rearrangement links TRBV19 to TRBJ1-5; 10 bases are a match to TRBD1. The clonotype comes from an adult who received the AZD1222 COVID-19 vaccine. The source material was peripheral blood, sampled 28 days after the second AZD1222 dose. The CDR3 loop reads CASISKGQGSNQPQHF. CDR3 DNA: TGTGCCAGTATAAGTAAGGGACAGGGGAGCAATCAGCCCCAGCATTTT.